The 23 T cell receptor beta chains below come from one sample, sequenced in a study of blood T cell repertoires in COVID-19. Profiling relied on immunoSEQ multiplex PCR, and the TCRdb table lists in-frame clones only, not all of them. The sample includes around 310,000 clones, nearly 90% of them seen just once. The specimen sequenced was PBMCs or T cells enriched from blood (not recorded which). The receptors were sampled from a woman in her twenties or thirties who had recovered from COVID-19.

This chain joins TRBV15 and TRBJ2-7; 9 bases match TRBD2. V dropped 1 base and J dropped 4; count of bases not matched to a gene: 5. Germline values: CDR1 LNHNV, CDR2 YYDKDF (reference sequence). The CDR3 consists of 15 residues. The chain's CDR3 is CATSRGAGGAYEQYF. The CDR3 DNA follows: TGTGCCACCAGCAGAGGTGCGGGAGGGGCTTACGAGCAGTACTTC.

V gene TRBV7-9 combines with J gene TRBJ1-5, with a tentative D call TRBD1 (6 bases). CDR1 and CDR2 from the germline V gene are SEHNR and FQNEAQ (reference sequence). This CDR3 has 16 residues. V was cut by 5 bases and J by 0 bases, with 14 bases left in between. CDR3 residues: CASSLTGMFSNQPQHF. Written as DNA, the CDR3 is TGTGCCAGCAGCCTGACAGGAATGTTTAGCAATCAGCCCCAGCATTTT.

The CDR3, as DNA: TGTGCCAGTAGTACCGGACAGGGGAGAGACACTGAAGCTTTCTTT. Protein sequence: CASSTGQGRDTEAFF. The chain joins TRBV19 to TRBJ1-1, with 9 bases lining up with TRBD1. The CDR3 consists of 15 residues. Losses at the gene ends were 4 bases for V and 3 bases for J; bases not matched to a gene: 6. Germline assignment: CDR1 LNHDA and CDR2 SQIVND (reference sequence).

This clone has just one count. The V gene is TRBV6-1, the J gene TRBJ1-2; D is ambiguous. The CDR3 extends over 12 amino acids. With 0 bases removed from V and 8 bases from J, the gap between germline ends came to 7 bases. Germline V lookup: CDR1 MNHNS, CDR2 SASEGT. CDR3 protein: CASSEAHRGYTF. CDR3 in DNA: TGTGCCAGCAGTGAAGCGCATCGGGGCTACACCTTC.

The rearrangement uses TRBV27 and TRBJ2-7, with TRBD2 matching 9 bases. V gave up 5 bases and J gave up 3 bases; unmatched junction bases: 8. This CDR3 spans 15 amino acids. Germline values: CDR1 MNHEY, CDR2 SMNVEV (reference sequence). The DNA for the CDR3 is TGTGCCAGCAGTCCAAGGACTAGCGTAAACTACGAGCAGTACTTC. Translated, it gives CASSPRTSVNYEQYF.

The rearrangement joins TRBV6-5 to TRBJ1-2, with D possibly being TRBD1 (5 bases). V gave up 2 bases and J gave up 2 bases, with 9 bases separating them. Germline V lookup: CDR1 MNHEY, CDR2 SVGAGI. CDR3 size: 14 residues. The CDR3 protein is CASSYRGLNYGYTF. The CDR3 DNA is TGTGCCAGCAGTTACAGGGGTTTAAACTATGGCTACACCTTC.

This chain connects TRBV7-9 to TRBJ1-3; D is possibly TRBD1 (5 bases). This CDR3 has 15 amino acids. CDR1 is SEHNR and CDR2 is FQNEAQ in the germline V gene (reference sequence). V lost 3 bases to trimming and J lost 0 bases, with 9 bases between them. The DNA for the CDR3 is TGTGCCAGCAGCTTCGACAGAATCTCTGGAAACACCATATATTTT. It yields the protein CASSFDRISGNTIYF. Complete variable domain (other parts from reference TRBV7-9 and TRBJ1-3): DTGVSQNPRHKITKRGQNVTFRCDPISEHNRLYWYRQTLGQGPEFLTYFQNEAQLEKSRLLSDRFSAERPKGSFSTLEIQRTEQGDSAMYLCASSFDRISGNTIYFGEGSWLTVV.

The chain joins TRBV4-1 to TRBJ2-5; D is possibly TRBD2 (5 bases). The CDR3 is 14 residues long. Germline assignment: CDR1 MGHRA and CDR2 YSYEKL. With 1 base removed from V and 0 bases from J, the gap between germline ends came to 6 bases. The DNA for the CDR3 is TGCGCCAGCAGCCAAGGGACTGACCAAGAGACCCAGTACTTC. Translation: CASSQGTDQETQYF.

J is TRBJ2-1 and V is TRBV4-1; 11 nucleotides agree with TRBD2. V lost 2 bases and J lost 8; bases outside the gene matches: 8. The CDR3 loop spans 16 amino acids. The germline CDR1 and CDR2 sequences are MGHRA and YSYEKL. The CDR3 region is CASSQPTSGSWYEQFF. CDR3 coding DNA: TGCGCCAGCAGCCAACCTACTAGCGGGAGTTGGTATGAGCAGTTCTTC.

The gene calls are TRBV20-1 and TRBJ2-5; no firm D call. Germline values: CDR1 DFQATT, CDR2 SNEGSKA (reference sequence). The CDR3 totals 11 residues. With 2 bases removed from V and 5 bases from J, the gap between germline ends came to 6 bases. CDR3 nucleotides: TGCAGTGCTAGATTTATGGAGACCCAGTACTTC. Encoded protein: CSARFMETQYF.

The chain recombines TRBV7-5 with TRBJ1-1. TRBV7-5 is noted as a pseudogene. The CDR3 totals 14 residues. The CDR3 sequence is CARSLLTGRGEAFF. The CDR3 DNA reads TGTGCCAGAAGCTTATTGACCGGGAGGGGTGAAGCTTTCTTT.

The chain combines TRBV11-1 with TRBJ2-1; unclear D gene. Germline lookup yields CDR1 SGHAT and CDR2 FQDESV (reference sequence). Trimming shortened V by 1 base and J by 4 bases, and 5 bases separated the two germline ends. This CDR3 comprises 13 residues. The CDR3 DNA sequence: TGTGCCAGCAGCTTAGAACGGTACAATGAGCAGTTCTTC. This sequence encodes CASSLERYNEQFF. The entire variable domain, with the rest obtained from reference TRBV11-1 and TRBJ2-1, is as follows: EAEVAQSPRYKITEKSQAVAFWCDPISGHATLYWYRQILGQGPELLVQFQDESVVDDSQLPKDRFSAERLKGVDSTLKIQPAELGDSAMYLCASSLERYNEQFFGPGTRLTVL.

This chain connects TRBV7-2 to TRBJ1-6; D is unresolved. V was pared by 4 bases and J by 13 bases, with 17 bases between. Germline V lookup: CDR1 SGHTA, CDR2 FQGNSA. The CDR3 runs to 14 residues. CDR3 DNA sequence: TGTGCCAGCAGCTCCCCGGCACAGATTATCCCCCTCCACTTT. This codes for CASSSPAQIIPLHF.

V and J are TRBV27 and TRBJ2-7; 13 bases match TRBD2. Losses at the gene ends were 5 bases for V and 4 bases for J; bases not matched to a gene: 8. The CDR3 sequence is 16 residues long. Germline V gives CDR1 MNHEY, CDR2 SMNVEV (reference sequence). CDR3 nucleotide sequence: TGTGCCAGCAGTATCCACGGACTAGCGGGAGCTTACGAGCAGTACTTC. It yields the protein CASSIHGLAGAYEQYF.

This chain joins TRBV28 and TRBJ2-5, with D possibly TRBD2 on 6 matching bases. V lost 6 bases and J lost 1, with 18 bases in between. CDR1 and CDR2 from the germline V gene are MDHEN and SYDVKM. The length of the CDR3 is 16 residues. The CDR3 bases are TGTGCCAGCAGCGAAAGGGGACTTTGGCCCCAAGAGACCCAGTACTTC. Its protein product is CASSERGLWPQETQYF. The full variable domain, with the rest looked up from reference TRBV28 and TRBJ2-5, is DVKVTQSSRYLVKRTGEKVFLECVQDMDHENMFWYRQDPGLGLRLIYFSYDVKMKEKGDIPEGYSVSREKKERFSLILESASTNQTSMYLCASSERGLWPQETQYFGPGTRLLVL.

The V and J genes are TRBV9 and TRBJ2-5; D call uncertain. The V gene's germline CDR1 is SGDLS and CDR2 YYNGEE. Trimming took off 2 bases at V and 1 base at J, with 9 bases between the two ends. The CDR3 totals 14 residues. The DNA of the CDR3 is TGTGCCAGCAGCGTTGATGTAGCCCAAGAGACCCAGTACTTC. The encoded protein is CASSVDVAQETQYF.

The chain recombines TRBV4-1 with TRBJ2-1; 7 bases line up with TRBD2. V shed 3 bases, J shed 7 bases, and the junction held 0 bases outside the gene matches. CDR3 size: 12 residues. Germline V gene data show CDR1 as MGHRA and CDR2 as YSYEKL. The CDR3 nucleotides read TGCGCCAGCAGCCAGGGGGGGAATGAGCAGTTCTTC. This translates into CASSQGGNEQFF.

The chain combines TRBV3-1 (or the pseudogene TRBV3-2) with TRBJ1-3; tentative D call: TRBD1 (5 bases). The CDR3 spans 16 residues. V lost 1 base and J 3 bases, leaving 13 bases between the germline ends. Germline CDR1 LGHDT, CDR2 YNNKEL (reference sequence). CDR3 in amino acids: CASSQGGRQLGNTIYF. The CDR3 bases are TGTGCCAGCAGCCAAGGGGGCAGACAACTTGGAAACACCATATATTTT.

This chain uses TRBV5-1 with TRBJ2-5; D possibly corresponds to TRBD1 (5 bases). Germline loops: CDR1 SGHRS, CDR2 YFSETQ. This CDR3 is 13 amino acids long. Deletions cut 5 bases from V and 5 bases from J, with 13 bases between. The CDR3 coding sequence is TGCGCCAGCAGAGAGGACACTGGGGAGACCCAGTACTTC. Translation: CASREDTGETQYF.

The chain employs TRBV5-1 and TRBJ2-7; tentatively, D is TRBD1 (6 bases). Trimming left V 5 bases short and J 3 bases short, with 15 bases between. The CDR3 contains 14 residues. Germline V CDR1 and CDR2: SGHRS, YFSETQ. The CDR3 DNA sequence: TGCGCCAGCAGATTAGACAGGAACCTCTACGAGCAGTACTTC. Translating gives CASRLDRNLYEQYF.

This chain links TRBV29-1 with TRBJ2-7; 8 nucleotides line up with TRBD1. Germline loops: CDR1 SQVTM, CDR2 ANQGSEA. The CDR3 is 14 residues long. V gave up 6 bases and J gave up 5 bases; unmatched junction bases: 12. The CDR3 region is CSVRTDRVFHEQYF. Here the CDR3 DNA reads TGCAGCGTCCGAACGGACAGGGTGTTCCACGAGCAGTACTTC.

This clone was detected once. This CDR3 is CSVEENTGSPYF. In DNA form, the CDR3 reads TGCAGCGTTGAAGAAAACACAGGGTCGCCCTACTTC. The rearrangement joins TRBV29-1 to TRBJ2-5, with D possibly being TRBD1 (6 bases). The CDR3 consists of 12 residues. Per the germline V gene, CDR1 is SQVTM and CDR2 is ANQGSEA. The V end lost 0 bases, the J end lost 14 bases, and 16 bases lay between the germline ends.

DNA of the CDR3: TGTGCCAGCAGACACAGGGGGCGATCGGTAGATACGCAGTATTTT. Translating gives CASRHRGRSVDTQYF. This sequence joins TRBV28 and TRBJ2-3, with 9 positions matching TRBD1. This CDR3 is 15 amino acids long. The V gene end was trimmed by 6 bases and the J gene end by 5 bases; junction bases not matched to a gene: 9. The V gene's germline CDR1 is MDHEN and CDR2 SYDVKM.